The 20 T cell receptor beta chains presented below share a single source sample, sequenced in a study of vaccination effects on CD4 cells after COVID-19. TCRdb's copy holds only in-frame clones and misses some; the assay was immunoSEQ multiplex PCR. This table holds tens of thousands of clones, 60% to 80% found once. The antigens for these receptors are not known. With the ViraFEST assay, the study expanded antigen-specific CD4+ T cells using viral peptide pools, then sequenced them. Cultured cells yielded isolated CD4+ T cells after less than 11 days. Participants got two doses of BNT162b2 or mRNA-1273 vaccine. This material consisted of CD4+ T cells from PBMCs cultured with HCoV-229E spike peptides, taken after COVID-19 vaccination. The receptor source for this set is a human donor who received a COVID-19 vaccine.

The chain carries TRBV3-1 (or the pseudogene TRBV3-2) and TRBJ1-5; D perhaps matches TRBD1 (6 bases). CDR1 and CDR2 from the germline V gene are LGHDT and YNNKEL (reference sequence). This CDR3 contains 15 residues. Trimming shortened V by 1 base and J by 5 bases, and 12 bases separated the two germline ends. CDR3 nucleotide sequence: TGTGCCAGCAGCCAAGCGTTGGGGGCATATCAGCCCCAGCATTTT. Its protein product is CASSQALGAYQPQHF.

This clone was seen a single time. The genes are TRBV19 and TRBJ2-4; tentative D call: TRBD1 (5 bases). This CDR3 comprises 17 residues. Trimming left V 5 bases short and J 0 bases short, with 17 bases between. Germline CDR1 LNHDA, CDR2 SQIVND (reference sequence). In DNA form, the CDR3 reads TGTGCCAGTAGTCCCCCGCCAGACAGTCTAGCCAAAAACATTCAGTACTTC. The encoded protein is CASSPPPDSLAKNIQYF.

V is TRBV11-3 and J is TRBJ2-2; D tentatively reads TRBD1 or TRBD2 (5 bases each). Per the germline V gene, CDR1 is SGHNT and CDR2 is YENEEA. The CDR3 is 15 amino acids. Trimming removed 5 bases at V and 5 bases at J, with 15 bases between. The CDR3 DNA follows: TGTGCCAGCAGCACCGGGACCTCTAAAACCGGGGAGCTGTTTTTT. Protein sequence: CASSTGTSKTGELFF.

CDR3 sequence: CASSPSPRTRQYF. The CDR3, as DNA: TGTGCCAGCAGTCCTTCACCCAGGACTAGGCAGTATTTT. This chain uses TRBV7-2 with TRBJ2-3, with TRBD2 identical over 7 bases. The CDR3 covers 13 residues. CDR1 is SGHTA, CDR2 FQGNSA, per germline. With 6 bases clipped from V and 11 bases from J, the junction kept 11 bases outside the gene matches. The complete variable domain, with remaining parts taken from reference TRBV7-2 and TRBJ2-3, reads GAGVSQSPSNKVTEKGKDVELRCDPISGHTALYWYRQSLGQGLEFLIYFQGNSAPDKSGLPSDRFSAERTGGSVSTLTIQRTQQEDSAVYLCASSPSPRTRQYFGPGTRLTVL.

The V and J genes are TRBV11-2 and TRBJ2-7; 10 nucleotides agree with TRBD2. CDR1 and CDR2 from the germline V gene are SGHAT and FQNNGV. The CDR3 sequence is 16 residues long. V dropped 1 base and J dropped 2; count of bases not matched to a gene: 5. The CDR3 spells CASSLGLAGGAYEQYF. The DNA for the CDR3 is TGTGCCAGCAGCTTAGGACTAGCGGGCGGCGCCTACGAGCAGTACTTC.

J is TRBJ2-1 and V is TRBV7-8; 10 nucleotides line up with TRBD1. From germline, CDR1 is SGHVS and CDR2 FQNEAQ. There are 17 residues in the CDR3. The trim removed 5 bases at V and 2 bases at J, leaving 9 bases unmatched. CDR3 protein: CASSLSRGTGAYNEQFF. The CDR3 DNA sequence: TGTGCCAGCAGCCTGAGTAGGGGGACAGGGGCCTACAATGAGCAGTTCTTC.

The chain carries TRBV2 and TRBJ1-5; 9 bases agree with TRBD1. The CDR3 sequence is 15 residues long. V lost 7 bases to trimming and J lost 1 base; unmatched junction nucleotides: 5. Germline-derived CDR1 and CDR2 are SNHLY and FYNNEI. CDR3 residues: CASTPGTGSNQPQHF. The CDR3 DNA sequence: TGTGCCAGCACCCCCGGGACAGGGAGCAATCAGCCCCAGCATTTT.

The rearrangement uses TRBV6-5 and TRBJ2-5, with D tentatively TRBD1 or TRBD2 (5 bases each). V was clipped by 5 bases and J by 6 bases, with 13 bases between them. The CDR3 covers 13 residues. Germline CDR1 is MNHEY and CDR2 is SVGAGI. CDR3 in amino acids: CASSSPGPQTQYF. DNA of the CDR3: TGTGCCAGCAGTAGCCCGGGGCCGCAGACCCAGTACTTC.

Comments on this clone: A junction boundary mismatches the germline segment, possibly from a read error. The chain is built from TRBV7-7 and TRBJ2-2; 9 bases are a match to TRBD1. CDR3 length: 14 amino acids. Germline loops: CDR1 SSHAT, CDR2 FNYEAQ (reference sequence). CDR3 protein: CASSLEFRDRELFF. The CDR3 DNA reads TGTGCCAGCAGCTTAGAGTTTCGGGACAGGGAACTGTTTTTT.

The gene calls are TRBV4-2 and TRBJ1-6; D is unclear. The V end lost 4 bases, the J end lost 5 bases, and 12 bases lay between the germline ends. CDR1 and CDR2 from the germline V gene are LGHNA and YNFKEQ. The CDR3 contains 15 residues. The CDR3 protein is CASSLDLSNNSPLHF. Written as DNA, the CDR3 is TGTGCCAGCAGCCTAGACCTCAGTAATAATTCACCCCTCCACTTT.

This clone was seen once. The V gene is TRBV29-1, the J gene TRBJ1-2; TRBD1 matches at 7 bases. CDR3 length: 13 residues. With V trimmed by 5 bases and J by 6 bases, 9 bases remained unmatched. Germline-derived CDR1 and CDR2 are SQVTM and ANQGSEA. The CDR3 region has the DNA TGCAGCGTTCAAGGGGGCATTGGGGATGGCTACACCTTC. Its translation is CSVQGGIGDGYTF.

The rearrangement uses TRBV29-1 and TRBJ2-7; 12 positions match TRBD1. CDR3 length: 15 amino acids. Germline CDR1 SQVTM, CDR2 ANQGSEA. The CDR3, as DNA: TGCAGTGCCCGAACCTCGGGACAGGGGGCGAGGGAGCAGTACTTC. Protein: CSARTSGQGAREQYF.

This clone was recorded a few times. This chain joins TRBV7-9 and TRBJ1-2; no firm D call. The CDR3 runs 15 residues. V lost 3 bases and J 0 bases, leaving 11 bases between the germline ends. In germline, CDR1 is SEHNR, CDR2 FQNEAQ (reference sequence). This CDR3 is CASSFWSIANYGYTF. The CDR3 region has the DNA TGTGCCAGCAGCTTCTGGTCGATAGCTAACTATGGCTACACCTTC. The whole variable domain, remainder taken from reference TRBV7-9 and TRBJ1-2, is DTGVSQNPRHKITKRGQNVTFRCDPISEHNRLYWYRQTLGQGPEFLTYFQNEAQLEKSRLLSDRFSAERPKGSFSTLEIQRTEQGDSAMYLCASSFWSIANYGYTFGSGTRLTVV.

V is TRBV7-9 and J is TRBJ1-2, with a weak D call TRBD1 (5 bases). CDR1 is SEHNR and CDR2 is FQNEAQ in the germline V gene (reference sequence). Between the trimmed V and J ends, which lost 5 bases and 2 bases, there was a span of 15 bases. The CDR3 covers 15 residues. CDR3 protein: CASSQTPDKNYGYTF. The CDR3 DNA follows: TGTGCCAGCAGCCAGACCCCGGACAAAAACTATGGCTACACCTTC.

The V gene is TRBV23-1, the J gene TRBJ2-1; D is uncertain. TRBV23-1 is flagged as an ORF with uncertain function. The length of the CDR3 is 17 residues. V lost 2 bases, J lost 6 bases, and 20 bases lay in between. DNA for the CDR3: TGCGCCAGCAGTCAAGGACGTGGCGGTCGCGGAATCAATGAGCAGTTCTTC. This sequence encodes CASSQGRGGRGINEQFF.

The chain combines TRBV18 with TRBJ1-3; possibly TRBD1 for D (5 bases). CDR3 size: 16 residues. V was cut by 3 bases and J by 0 bases, with 12 bases left in between. CDR1 and CDR2 (germline): KGHSH, LQKENI. CDR3 protein: CASSPGPGSSGNTIYF. For the CDR3, the DNA is TGTGCCAGCTCACCGGGGCCAGGGAGCTCTGGAAACACCATATATTTT. The whole variable domain, remainder taken from reference TRBV18 and TRBJ1-3, is NAGVMQNPRHLVRRRGQEARLRCSPMKGHSHVYWYRQLPEEGLKFMVYLQKENIIDESGMPKERFSAEFPKEGPSILRIQQVVRGDSAAYFCASSPGPGSSGNTIYFGEGSWLTVV.

This chain joins TRBV11-2 and TRBJ1-3; D is unresolved. Germline loops: CDR1 SGHAT, CDR2 FQNNGV. Trimming pared 4 bases from V and 12 bases from J, leaving 16 bases between. The CDR3 contains 13 residues. This CDR3 reads CASSSLRGRGIYF. DNA for the CDR3: TGTGCCAGCAGCTCTCTTCGCGGCCGTGGCATATATTTT.

V usage is TRBV12-3 or TRBV12-4 and J usage is TRBJ2-3, with D hard to call. CDR3 length equals 11 residues. The V end lost 6 bases, the J end lost 9 bases, and 10 bases lay between the germline ends. CDR3 sequence reads: CASRGGRTQYF. CDR3 in DNA: TGTGCCAGCAGGGGTGGTAGGACGCAGTATTTT.

The chain is built from TRBV2 and TRBJ2-2; 8 positions match TRBD1. J lost 6 bases, V lost 4 bases, and 7 bases had no gene match. The CDR3 is 15 residues long. Looked up from germline, CDR1 is SNHLY and CDR2 is FYNNEI. CDR3 sequence (DNA): TGTGCCAGCAGTGGGCGGACAGGGATTTCCGGGGAGCTGTTTTTT. Its translation: CASSGRTGISGELFF.

The chain uses TRBV6-5 and TRBJ1-1; 9 bases agree with TRBD1. Germline CDR1 is MNHEY and CDR2 is SVGAGI. V was pared by 6 bases and J by 7 bases, with 9 bases of the junction left unmatched. The CDR3 has 14 residues. CDR3: CASRGLTGGNEAFF. Here the CDR3 DNA reads TGTGCCAGCAGAGGATTGACAGGGGGGAATGAAGCTTTCTTT.